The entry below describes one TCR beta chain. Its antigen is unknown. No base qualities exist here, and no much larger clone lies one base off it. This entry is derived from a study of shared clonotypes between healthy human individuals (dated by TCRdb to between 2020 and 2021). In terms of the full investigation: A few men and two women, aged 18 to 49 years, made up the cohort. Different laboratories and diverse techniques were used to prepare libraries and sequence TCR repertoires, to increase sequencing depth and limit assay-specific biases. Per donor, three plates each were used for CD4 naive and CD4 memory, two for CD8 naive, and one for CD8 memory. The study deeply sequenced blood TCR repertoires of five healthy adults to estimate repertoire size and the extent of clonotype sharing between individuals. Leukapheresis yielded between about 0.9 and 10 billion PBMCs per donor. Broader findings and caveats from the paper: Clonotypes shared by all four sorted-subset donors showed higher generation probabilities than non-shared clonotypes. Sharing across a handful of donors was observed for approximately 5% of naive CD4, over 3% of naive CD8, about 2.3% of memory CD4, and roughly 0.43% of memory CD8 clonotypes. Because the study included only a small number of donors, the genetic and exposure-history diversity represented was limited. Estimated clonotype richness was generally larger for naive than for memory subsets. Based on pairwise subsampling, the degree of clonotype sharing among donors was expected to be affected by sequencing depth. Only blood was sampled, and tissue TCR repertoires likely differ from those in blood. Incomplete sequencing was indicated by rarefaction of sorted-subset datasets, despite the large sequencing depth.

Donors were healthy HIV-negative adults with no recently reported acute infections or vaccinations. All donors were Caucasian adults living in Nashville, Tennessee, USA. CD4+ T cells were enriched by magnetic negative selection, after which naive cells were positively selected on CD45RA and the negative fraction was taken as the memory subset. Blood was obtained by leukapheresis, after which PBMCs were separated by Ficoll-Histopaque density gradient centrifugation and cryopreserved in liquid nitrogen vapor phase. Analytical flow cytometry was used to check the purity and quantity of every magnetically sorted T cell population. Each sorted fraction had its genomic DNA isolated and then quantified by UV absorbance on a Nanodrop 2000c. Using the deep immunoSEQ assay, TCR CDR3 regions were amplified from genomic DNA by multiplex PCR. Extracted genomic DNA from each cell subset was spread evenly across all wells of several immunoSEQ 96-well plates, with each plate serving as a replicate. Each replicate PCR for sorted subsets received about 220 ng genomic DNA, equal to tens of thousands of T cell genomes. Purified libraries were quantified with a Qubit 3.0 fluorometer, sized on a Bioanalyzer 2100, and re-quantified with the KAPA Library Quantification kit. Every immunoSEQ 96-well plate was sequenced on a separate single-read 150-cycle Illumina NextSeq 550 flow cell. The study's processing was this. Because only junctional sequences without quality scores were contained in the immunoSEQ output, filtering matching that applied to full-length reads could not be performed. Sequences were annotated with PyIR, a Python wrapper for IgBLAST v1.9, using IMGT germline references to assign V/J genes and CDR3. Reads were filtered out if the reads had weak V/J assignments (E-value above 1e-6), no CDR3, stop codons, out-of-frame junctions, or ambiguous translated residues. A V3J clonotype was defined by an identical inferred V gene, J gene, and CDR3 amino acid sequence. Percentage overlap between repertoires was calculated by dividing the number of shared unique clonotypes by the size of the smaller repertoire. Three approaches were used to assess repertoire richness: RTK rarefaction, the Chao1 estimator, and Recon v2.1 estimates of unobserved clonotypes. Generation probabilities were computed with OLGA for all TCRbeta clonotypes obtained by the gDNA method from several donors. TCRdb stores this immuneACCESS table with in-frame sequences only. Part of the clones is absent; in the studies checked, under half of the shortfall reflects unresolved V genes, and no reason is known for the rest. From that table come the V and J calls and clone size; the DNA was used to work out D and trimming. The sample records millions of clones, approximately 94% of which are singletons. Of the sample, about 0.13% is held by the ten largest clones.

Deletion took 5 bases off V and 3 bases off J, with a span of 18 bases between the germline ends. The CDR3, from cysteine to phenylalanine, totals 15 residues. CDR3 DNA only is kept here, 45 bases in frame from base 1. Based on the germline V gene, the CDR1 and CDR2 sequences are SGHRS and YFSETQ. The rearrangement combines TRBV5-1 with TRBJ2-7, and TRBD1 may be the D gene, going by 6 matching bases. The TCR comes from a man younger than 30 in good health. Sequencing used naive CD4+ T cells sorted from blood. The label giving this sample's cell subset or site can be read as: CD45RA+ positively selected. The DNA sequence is TGCGCCAGCAGTCTTTTAAAAGGGGGAAGCTACGAGCAGTACTTC. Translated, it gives CASSLLKGGSYEQYF.